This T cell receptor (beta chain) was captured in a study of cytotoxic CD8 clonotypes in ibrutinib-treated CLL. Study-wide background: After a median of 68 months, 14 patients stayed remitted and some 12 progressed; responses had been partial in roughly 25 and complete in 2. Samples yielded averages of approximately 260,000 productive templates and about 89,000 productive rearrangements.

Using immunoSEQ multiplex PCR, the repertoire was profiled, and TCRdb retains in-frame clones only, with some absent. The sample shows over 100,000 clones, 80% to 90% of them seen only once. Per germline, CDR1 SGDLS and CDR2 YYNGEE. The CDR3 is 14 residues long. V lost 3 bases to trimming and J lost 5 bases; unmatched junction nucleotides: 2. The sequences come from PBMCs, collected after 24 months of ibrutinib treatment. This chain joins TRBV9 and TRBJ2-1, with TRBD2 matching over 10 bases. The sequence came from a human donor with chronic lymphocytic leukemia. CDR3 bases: TGTGCCAGCAGCGACCTAGCGGGGGACAATGAGCAGTTCTTC. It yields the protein CASSDLAGDNEQFF.